These 8 T cell receptor beta chains came from one sample sequenced in a study of T cell responses to AZD1222 COVID-19 vaccine. The protocol was immunoSEQ multiplex PCR, while the TCRdb copy is restricted to in-frame clones and leaves out a portion. The table shows over 100,000 clones, with 70% to 90% occurring only once. The sample was peripheral blood, taken on day 0 of AZD1222 vaccination. Source of these receptors: an adult in good health.

The chain couples TRBV24-1 to TRBJ2-2; perhaps TRBD2 as D (6 bases). CDR3 length: 16 amino acids. Germline loops: CDR1 KGHDR, CDR2 SFDVKD. V lost 4 bases and J 5 bases, leaving 16 bases between the germline ends. This CDR3 is CATSDTAGSRTGELFF. The CDR3 bases are TGTGCCACCAGTGACACCGCGGGGTCTAGGACCGGGGAGCTGTTTTTT.

The chain is built from TRBV3-1 (or the pseudogene TRBV3-2) and TRBJ1-5; D unresolved. CDR1 is LGHDT, CDR2 YNNKEL, per germline (reference sequence). V was pared by 0 bases and J by 6 bases, with 12 bases between. CDR3 length equals 15 residues. The CDR3 reads CASSQEYGYGQPQHF. CDR3 nucleotide sequence: TGTGCCAGCAGCCAAGAATACGGGTATGGTCAGCCCCAGCATTTT.

The J gene is TRBJ1-2, the V gene TRBV6-5; TRBD1 matches 7 bases. Germline lookup yields CDR1 MNHEY and CDR2 SVGAGI. The CDR3 length is 13 residues. The V gene end was trimmed by 6 bases and the J gene end by 1 base; junction bases not matched to a gene: 2. CDR3 DNA: TGTGCCAGCAGGACAGGGAATAACTATGGCTACACCTTC. Protein product: CASRTGNNYGYTF.

V and J are TRBV5-1 and TRBJ2-1; TRBD2 aligns across 12 bases. The CDR3 spans 16 residues. Germline CDR1 reads SGHRS; CDR2 reads YFSETQ. J lost 0 bases, V lost 4 bases, and 2 bases had no gene match. The CDR3 protein is CASSPTSGSSYNEQFF. CDR3 sequence (DNA): TGCGCCAGCAGCCCGACTAGCGGGAGCTCCTACAATGAGCAGTTCTTC.

This sequence joins TRBV7-6 and TRBJ2-5; possible D gene TRBD2, 7 bases. With 5 bases removed from V and 4 bases from J, the gap between germline ends came to 26 bases. The germline V gene has CDR1 SGHVS and CDR2 FNYEAQ. There are 18 residues in the CDR3. The CDR3 loop reads CASSRRTTREGGRETQYF. The CDR3, as DNA: TGTGCCAGCAGCCGACGGACTACAAGGGAGGGGGGCCGAGAGACCCAGTACTTC. Full variable domain (rest looked up from reference TRBV7-6 and TRBJ2-5): GAGVSQSPRYKVTKRGQDVALRCDPISGHVSLYWYRQALGQGPEFLTYFNYEAQQDKSGLPNDRFSAERPEGSISTLTIQRTEQRDSAMYRCASSRRTTREGGRETQYFGPGTRLLVL.

The V and J genes are TRBV11-2 and TRBJ1-6; D is undetermined. CDR1 and CDR2 (germline): SGHAT, FQNNGV. Trimming shortened V by 5 bases and J by 3 bases, and 11 bases separated the two germline ends. CDR3 length equals 15 residues. In DNA form, the CDR3 reads TGTGCCAGCAGCACGGACGGAATCTATAATTCACCCCTCCACTTT. As protein: CASSTDGIYNSPLHF.

The rearrangement links TRBV27 to TRBJ1-6, with D perhaps TRBD1 (6 bases). CDR1 MNHEY and CDR2 SMNVEV come from the germline V gene (reference sequence). V was pared by 8 bases and J by 9 bases, with 17 bases between. CDR3 size: 14 residues. The CDR3 loop is CASHGGANSSPLHF. Written as DNA, the CDR3 is TGTGCCAGCCACGGGGGCGCGAATTCTTCACCCCTCCACTTT.

J is TRBJ2-7 and V is TRBV5-3, with 8 nucleotides matching TRBD1. TRBV5-3 has ORF status, its function being uncertain. Trimming took 4 bases from V and 2 from J; bases not matched to a gene: 11. The CDR3 extends over 16 amino acids. The CDR3 here is CARSGTGTGPTYEQYV. The CDR3 DNA sequence: TGTGCCAGAAGCGGGACGGGGACAGGTCCCACCTACGAGCAGTACGTC.